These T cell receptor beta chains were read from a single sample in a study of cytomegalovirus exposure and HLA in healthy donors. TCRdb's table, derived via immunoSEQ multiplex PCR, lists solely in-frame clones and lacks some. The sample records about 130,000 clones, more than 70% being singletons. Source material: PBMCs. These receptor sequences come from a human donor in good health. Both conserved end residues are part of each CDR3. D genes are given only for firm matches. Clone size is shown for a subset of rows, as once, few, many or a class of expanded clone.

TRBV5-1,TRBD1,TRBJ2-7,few,CASSLWTGVSYEQYF,TGCGCCAGCAGCTTATGGACAGGAGTCTCCTACGAGCAGTACTTC
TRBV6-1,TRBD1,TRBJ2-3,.,CASRTGTGATDTQYF,TGTGCCAGCAGAACCGGGACAGGGGCGACAGATACGCAGTATTTT
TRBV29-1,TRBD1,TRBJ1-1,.,CSVHGIDGQAEAFF,TGCAGCGTTCACGGAATCGATGGACAGGCTGAAGCTTTCTTT
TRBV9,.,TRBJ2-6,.,CASSVASVSGANVLTF,TGTGCCAGCAGCGTAGCTTCGGTCTCTGGGGCCAACGTCCTGACTTTC
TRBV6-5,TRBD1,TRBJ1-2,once,CASSRTGPSNYGYTF,TGTGCCAGCAGTAGGACAGGGCCCTCTAACTATGGCTACACCTTC
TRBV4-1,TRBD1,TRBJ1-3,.,CASSHPTRDRGNTIYF,TGCGCCAGCAGCCACCCTACCCGGGACAGAGGAAACACCATATATTTT
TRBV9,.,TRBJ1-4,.,CASSAGTFGGTNEKLFF,TGTGCCAGCAGCGCCGGAACGTTTGGGGGCACTAATGAAAAACTGTTTTTT
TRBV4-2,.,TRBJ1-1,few,CASSQVTGNTEAFF,TGTGCCAGCAGCCAAGTGACAGGGAACACTGAAGCTTTCTTT
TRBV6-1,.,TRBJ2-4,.,CASSGVENIQYF,TGTGCCAGCAGCGGGGTTGAAAACATTCAGTACTTC
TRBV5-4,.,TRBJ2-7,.,CASSQEPGGLSYEQYF,TGTGCCAGCAGCCAAGAGCCCGGGGGGCTTTCCTACGAGCAGTACTTC
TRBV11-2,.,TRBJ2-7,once,CASSLGLFGTLNEQYF,TGTGCCAGCAGCTTGGGCCTTTTCGGGACACTGAACGAGCAGTACTTC
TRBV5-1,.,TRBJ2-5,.,CASSLRQAPSETQYF,TGCGCCAGCAGCTTGAGACAGGCGCCTTCCGAGACCCAGTACTTC
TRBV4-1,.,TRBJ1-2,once,CASSQGTWELGDYGYTF,TGCGCCAGCAGCCAAGGCACCTGGGAATTAGGGGACTATGGCTACACCTTC
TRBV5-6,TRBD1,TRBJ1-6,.,CASSRPGTDSLTYNSPLHF,TGTGCCAGCAGCCGACCCGGGACAGACAGCTTGACCTATAATTCACCCCTCCACTTT
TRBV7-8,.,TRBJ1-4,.,CASSLVPGFGEKLFF,TGTGCCAGCAGCTTAGTGCCGGGGTTTGGTGAAAAACTGTTTTTT
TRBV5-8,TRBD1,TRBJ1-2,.,CASRIRGLNYGYTF,TGTGCCAGCAGGATCAGGGGGCTTAACTATGGCTACACCTTC
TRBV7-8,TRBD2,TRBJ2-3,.,CASDERGSGTDTQYF,TGTGCCAGCGACGAAAGAGGTAGCGGGACAGATACGCAGTATTTT
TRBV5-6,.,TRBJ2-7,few,CASSSSLRRDGDEQYF,TGTGCCAGCAGCTCCTCCTTACGGCGGGATGGGGACGAGCAGTACTTC
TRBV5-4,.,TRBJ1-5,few,CASSLDRNQPQHF,TGTGCCAGCAGCTTGGACAGAAATCAGCCCCAGCATTTT
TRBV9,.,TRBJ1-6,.,CASSVSSRGVSPLHF,TGTGCCAGCAGCGTATCGAGCAGGGGTGTTTCACCCCTCCACTTT
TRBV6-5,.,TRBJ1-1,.,CASSYDYRNTEAFF,TGTGCCAGCAGTTACGACTACAGGAACACTGAAGCTTTCTTT
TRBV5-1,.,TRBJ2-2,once,CASSLAGIGELFF,TGCGCCAGCAGCTTGGCAGGGATCGGGGAGCTGTTTTTT
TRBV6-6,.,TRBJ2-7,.,CASSYSSEGYEQYF,TGTGCCAGCAGTTACTCCAGCGAGGGCTACGAGCAGTACTTC
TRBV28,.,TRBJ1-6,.,CASSQTSQVWSYNSPLHF,TGTGCCAGCAGCCAAACCTCACAGGTCTGGTCCTATAATTCACCCCTCCACTTT
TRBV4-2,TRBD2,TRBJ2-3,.,CASSQFLSDSGGAGYTQYF,TGTGCCAGCAGCCAATTTCTCTCCGATAGCGGGGGGGCCGGTTATACGCAGTATTTT
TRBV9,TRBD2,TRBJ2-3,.,CASSGAGVYTDTQYF,TGTGCCAGCAGCGGGGCGGGGGTCTACACAGATACGCAGTATTTT
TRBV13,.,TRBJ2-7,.,CASSLSTTYEQYF,TGTGCCAGCAGCTTATCGACAACCTACGAGCAGTACTTC
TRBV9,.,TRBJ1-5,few,CASSKGVSNQPQHF,TGTGCCAGCAGCAAGGGGGTTAGCAATCAGCCCCAGCATTTT
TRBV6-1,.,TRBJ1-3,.,CASSRQSSGNTIYF,TGTGCCAGCAGTCGACAGAGCTCTGGAAACACCATATATTTT
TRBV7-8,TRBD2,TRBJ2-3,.,CASSLEIAGGYTDTQYF,TGTGCCAGCAGCTTAGAGATAGCGGGGGGGTACACAGATACGCAGTATTTT
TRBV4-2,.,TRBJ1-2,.,CASSRGSRYGYTF,TGTGCCAGCAGCCGAGGATCCCGCTATGGCTACACCTTC
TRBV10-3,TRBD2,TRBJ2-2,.,CAIGGTWGLALTGELFF,TGTGCCATCGGGGGGACTTGGGGACTAGCGTTAACCGGGGAGCTGTTTTTT
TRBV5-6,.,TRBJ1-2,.,CASSFSGTYGGYTF,TGTGCCAGCAGCTTTTCAGGGACTTACGGGGGCTACACCTTC
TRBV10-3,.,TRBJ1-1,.,CAISEVGTPNTEAFF,TGTGCCATCAGTGAAGTAGGGACACCAAACACTGAAGCTTTCTTT
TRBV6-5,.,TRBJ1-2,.,CASSYRRQEGYTF,TGTGCCAGCAGTTACAGGAGACAGGAAGGCTACACCTTC
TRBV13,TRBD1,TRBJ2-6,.,CASSFNRGNGANVLTF,TGTGCCAGCAGCTTTAACAGGGGGAATGGGGCCAACGTCCTGACTTTC
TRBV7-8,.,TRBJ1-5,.,CASSLERRGSDQPQHF,TGTGCCAGCAGCTTAGAACGGCGGGGTTCCGATCAGCCCCAGCATTTT
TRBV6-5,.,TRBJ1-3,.,CASSPSGNTIYF,TGTGCCAGCAGCCCGTCTGGAAACACCATATATTTT
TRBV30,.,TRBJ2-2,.,CAWNGDHGGELFF,TGTGCCTGGAATGGAGACCACGGCGGGGAGCTGTTTTTT
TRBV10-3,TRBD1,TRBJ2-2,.,CAISEGTGSTGELFF,TGTGCCATCAGTGAGGGGACAGGGTCCACCGGGGAGCTGTTTTTT
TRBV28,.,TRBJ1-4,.,CASSTSGGSLNEKLFF,TGTGCCAGCAGTACCAGCGGCGGGTCCCTAAATGAAAAACTGTTTTTT
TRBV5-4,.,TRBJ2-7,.,CASSSQGWSSYEQYF,TGTGCCAGCAGCTCCCAGGGTTGGAGCTCCTACGAGCAGTACTTC
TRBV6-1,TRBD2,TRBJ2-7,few,CASGTSGGTYEQYF,TGTGCCAGCGGGACTAGCGGGGGAACCTACGAGCAGTACTTC
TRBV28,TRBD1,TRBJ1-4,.,CASGVQGANEKLFF,TGTGCCAGCGGCGTGCAGGGGGCGAATGAAAAACTGTTTTTT
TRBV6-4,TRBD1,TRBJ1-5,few,CASSDGTGGQPQHF,TGTGCCAGCAGTGACGGGACAGGGGGCCAGCCCCAGCATTTT
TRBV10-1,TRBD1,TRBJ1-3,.,CASSERWRTGGNTIYF,TGCGCCAGCAGTGAGCGGTGGAGGACAGGCGGAAACACCATATATTTT